This TCR beta chain comes out of a study of blood T cells in healthy people across ages. This clonotype was counted ten times or more. Primers used in a second PCR of roughly 6 to 11 cycles were a sample-barcoded 5' primer and a J-beta primer mix. TCRdb fed the 5' RACE reads into MiXCR, producing one record per CDR3 protein. Of over 550,000 distinct CDR3 sequences in the sample, about 30% are singletons; the top ten hold more than 15%. V was shortened by 3 bases and J by 4 bases, with 9 bases between the two germline ends. CDR1 is SNHLY, CDR2 FYNNEI, per germline. The CDR3 has 13 amino acids. The specimen was blood. This clonotype originated in a woman at least 80 years old in good health. The V gene is TRBV2, the J gene TRBJ1-2, with D possibly matching TRBD1 (6 bases). The CDR3 region is CASSEQGPYGYTF. Written as DNA, the CDR3 is TGTGCCAGCAGTGAGCAGGGGCCCTATGGCTACACCTTC.